One and the same sample provided the 20 T cell receptor beta chains below, sequenced in a study of T cell repertoires in cytomegalovirus infection. TCRdb processed the reads anew with MiXCR; each CDR3 protein has one entry. This table has about 230,000 distinct CDR3 sequences, 20% to 25% appearing once. The sequenced sample was CD8+ T cells from PBMCs. These receptors were obtained from a human donor in good health (CMV status not recorded). Some clones in this sample may be carry-over from other donors' samples.

Details on this clonotype: With a much larger clone just one base away, this may be a read error. This chain connects TRBV7-8 to TRBJ2-1, with TRBD2 matching over 9 bases. The germline gives CDR1 SGHVS, CDR2 FQNEAQ. This CDR3 spans 16 amino acids. This CDR3 is CASSLAAGGLYNGQFF. Written as DNA, the CDR3 is TGTGCCAGCAGCTTAGCGGCGGGGGGGCTATACAATGGGCAGTTCTTC.

This clonotype appeared many times. The genes are TRBV5-1 and TRBJ1-6; D is possibly TRBD1 (6 bases). Germline V gene data show CDR1 as SGHRS and CDR2 as YFSETQ. V lost 1 base to trimming and J lost 0 bases, with 20 bases between them. The length of the CDR3 is 20 residues. The CDR3 loop is CASSLPEDSERSSYNSPLHF. As DNA, the CDR3 is TGCGCCAGCAGCTTGCCTGAGGACAGCGAGCGCAGCTCCTATAATTCACCCCTCCACTTT.

The chain employs TRBV29-1 and TRBJ2-2; possibly TRBD1 for D (5 bases). V was clipped by 4 bases and J by 4 bases, with 13 bases between them. The germline gives CDR1 SQVTM, CDR2 ANQGSEA. The CDR3 loop spans 14 amino acids. CDR3 protein: CSVVGVVTTGELFF. The CDR3 nucleotides are TGCAGCGTTGTAGGGGTAGTTACCACCGGGGAGCTGTTTTTT.

This clonotype was detected a few times. The J gene is TRBJ2-2, the V gene TRBV28, with D hard to call. The CDR3 has 13 residues. From germline, CDR1 is MDHEN and CDR2 SYDVKM. The V gene lost 3 bases and the J gene lost 7 bases, with 9 bases spanning the gap. CDR3 sequence (DNA): TGTGCCAGCAGTTTTAGGTTGGACGGGGAGCTGTTTTTT. Protein: CASSFRLDGELFF.

The table lists this clonotype with a few counts. The J gene is TRBJ2-2, the V gene TRBV7-9; maybe TRBD1 (6 bases). CDR3 size: 15 residues. Between the trimmed V and J ends, which lost 5 bases and 6 bases, there was a span of 16 bases. Germline CDR1 reads SEHNR; CDR2 reads FQNEAQ (reference sequence). CDR3: CASSRTGKASGELFF. The CDR3 region has the DNA TGTGCCAGCAGCCGCACAGGGAAAGCTTCCGGGGAGCTGTTTTTT.

This sequence joins TRBV14 and TRBJ1-2, with unresolved D. Germline CDR1 reads SGHDN; CDR2 reads FVKESK. CDR3 length: 14 amino acids. The V gene lost 0 bases and the J gene lost 7 bases, with 12 bases spanning the gap. CDR3: CASSQDRGGSGYTF. Written as DNA, the CDR3 is TGTGCCAGCAGCCAAGACCGGGGTGGAAGTGGCTACACCTTC.

This clonotype was recorded only once. The CDR3 nucleotides are TGCAGTGCTAGAGATGGGGGGCGGGGCAATGAGCAGTTCTTC. It yields the protein CSARDGGRGNEQFF. The V and J genes are TRBV20-1 and TRBJ2-1; tentatively, D is TRBD1 or TRBD2 (6 bases each). The CDR3 consists of 14 residues. Germline-derived CDR1 and CDR2 are DFQATT and SNEGSKA (reference sequence). Trimming pared 0 bases from V and 6 bases from J, leaving 12 bases between.

This clonotype was counted many times. The chain is built from TRBV10-3 and TRBJ1-1; D perhaps matches TRBD1 (6 bases). The CDR3 sequence is 14 residues long. Deletions cut 3 bases from V and 0 bases from J, with 8 bases between. CDR1 is ENHRY and CDR2 is SYGVKD in the germline V gene. The CDR3 loop reads CAISDGTMNTEAFF. The CDR3 bases are TGTGCCATCAGTGATGGGACAATGAACACTGAAGCTTTCTTT.

This clonotype was detected a few times. The V and J genes are TRBV4-1 and TRBJ2-1; 8 positions match TRBD2. J gave up 4 bases and V 0 bases, and 5 bases lay outside the gene matches. CDR1 is MGHRA and CDR2 is YSYEKL in the germline V gene. This CDR3 is 16 amino acids long. CDR3 nucleotides: TGCGCCAGCAGCCAAGATCTCGGGGGGGTATACAATGAGCAGTTCTTC. Translated: CASSQDLGGVYNEQFF.

The rearrangement links TRBV7-9 to TRBJ2-7, with a tentative D call TRBD2 (7 bases). From germline, CDR1 is SEHNR and CDR2 FQNEAQ (reference sequence). V lost 5 bases, J lost 5 bases, and 19 bases lay in between. CDR3 length equals 15 residues. In nucleotides, the CDR3 is TGTGCCAGCAGCCTGGGAGGGGGTACGTTCGACGAGCAGTACTTC. The encoded protein is CASSLGGGTFDEQYF.

The rearrangement uses TRBV6-8 and TRBJ2-3, with TRBD2 matching over 10 bases. The germline V gene has CDR1 MNHGY and CDR2 SAAAGT. J was trimmed by 3 bases and V by 3 bases; bases with no gene match: 3. The CDR3 totals 15 residues. CDR3 in DNA: TGTGCCAGCAGTTATATGACTAGCGGGACAGATACGCAGTATTTT. It specifies CASSYMTSGTDTQYF.

This clonotype was recorded a few times. This rearrangement joins TRBV28 to TRBJ1-2; 7 positions agree with TRBD1. The junction had 10 bases not matched to a gene; V was cut back by 6 bases and J by 3 bases. Germline loops: CDR1 MDHEN, CDR2 SYDVKM. CDR3 length: 15 amino acids. The CDR3 loop is CASRSQGKMDYGYTF. The CDR3 region has the DNA TGTGCCAGCAGATCACAGGGGAAGATGGACTATGGCTACACCTTC.

Only a few counts were recorded for this clonotype. The J gene is TRBJ1-1, the V gene TRBV4-2, with D tentatively TRBD1 (6 bases). In germline, CDR1 is LGHNA, CDR2 YNFKEQ. V was pared by 3 bases and J by 2 bases, with 10 bases between. CDR3 size: 14 residues. This chain's CDR3 is CASSHIGGNTEAFF. CDR3 nucleotides: TGTGCCAGCAGCCACATCGGGGGCAACACTGAAGCTTTCTTT.

This clonotype occurred a few times. The CDR3 region is CASSQGSGGQFF. The DNA for the CDR3 is TGCGCCAGCAGCCAAGGCTCGGGGGGCCAGTTCTTC. The V gene is TRBV4-1, the J gene TRBJ2-1; tentatively, D is TRBD2 (7 bases). The germline V gene encodes CDR1 MGHRA and CDR2 YSYEKL. CDR3 length: 12 residues. Between the trimmed V and J ends, which lost 1 base and 13 bases, there was a span of 11 bases.

This clonotype was seen ten or more times. CDR3 bases: TGTGCCAGCAGTGAGACTTACGGCACAGATACGCAGTATTTT. Translated, it gives CASSETYGTDTQYF. The J gene is TRBJ2-3, the V gene TRBV2; D remains ambiguous. Germline V gives CDR1 SNHLY, CDR2 FYNNEI. The CDR3 covers 14 residues. Trimming cost V 3 bases and J 1 base, with 8 bases left between them.

This chain joins TRBV25-1 and TRBJ2-1; D unresolved. Trimming shortened V by 5 bases and J by 3 bases, and 14 bases separated the two germline ends. The CDR3 loop spans 15 amino acids. The germline V gene encodes CDR1 MGHDK and CDR2 SYGVNS. CDR3 bases: TGTGCCAGCAGTAGTCCTCCATATGGCTACAATGAGCAGTTCTTC. Protein sequence: CASSSPPYGYNEQFF.

The J gene is TRBJ2-5, the V gene TRBV18; D gene unclear. Trimming pared 0 bases from V and 3 bases from J, leaving 8 bases between. This CDR3 has 14 residues. CDR1 is KGHSH and CDR2 is LQKENI in the germline V gene. The CDR3 DNA follows: TGTGCCAGCTCACCACCTTATGGGGAAGAGACCCAGTACTTC. Its protein product is CASSPPYGEETQYF. The full variable domain, in which reference TRBV18 and TRBJ2-5 provide the parts outside the CDR3, is NAGVMQNPRHLVRRRGQEARLRCSPMKGHSHVYWYRQLPEEGLKFMVYLQKENIIDESGMPKERFSAEFPKEGPSILRIQQVVRGDSAAYFCASSPPYGEETQYFGPGTRLLVL.

This sequence joins TRBV29-1 and TRBJ1-1; TRBD1 matches at 7 bases. The CDR3 is 13 amino acids. From germline, CDR1 is SQVTM and CDR2 ANQGSEA. With V trimmed by 1 base and J by 5 bases, 4 bases remained unmatched. CDR3 sequence (DNA): TGCAGCGTTGAAGTCAACAGGGGAACTGAAGCTTTCTTT. It is translated as CSVEVNRGTEAFF.

This clonotype was observed at least ten times. The V gene is TRBV6-6, the J gene TRBJ1-1; D gene uncertain. Trimming took 7 bases from V and 0 from J, leaving 6 bases between them. CDR1 and CDR2 from the germline V gene are MNHNY and SVGAGI (reference sequence). CDR3 length: 12 amino acids. The chain's CDR3 is CASTHLNTEAFF. DNA of the CDR3: TGTGCCAGCACCCACCTGAACACTGAAGCTTTCTTT.

At least ten counts were recorded for this clonotype. The chain joins TRBV11-1 to TRBJ1-1; D is ambiguous. The CDR3 extends over 13 amino acids. Trimming stripped 2 bases from V and 3 bases from J, with 7 bases between. Germline CDR1 reads SGHAT; CDR2 reads FQDESV (reference sequence). Here the CDR3 reads CASSLQDYTEAFF. The CDR3 bases are TGTGCCAGCAGCTTACAAGATTACACTGAAGCTTTCTTT.